This T cell receptor beta chain was recovered during a study of vaccination effects on CD4 cells after COVID-19. The study, taken as a whole, reports: The study dataset contains few convalescent patients and includes no early post-infection timepoints.

Only in-frame clones appear in the TCRdb table, and some are missing; sequencing was by immunoSEQ multiplex PCR. The table has around 41,000 clones, around 76% seen once; the top ten hold roughly 3%. Turning to this clone: Antigen: not known.

The length of the CDR3 is 14 residues. Unmatched junction bases numbered 5, after V lost 5 bases and J lost 4 bases. Germline assignment: CDR1 SGHNT and CDR2 YYREEE (reference sequence). Subsequent to a culture period of 10 to 11 days, CD4+ T cells were isolated. Both day 3 and day 7 saw half the medium replaced with IL-2 medium. This TCR was recovered from a human donor who received a COVID-19 vaccine. The chain uses TRBV5-4 and TRBJ2-3; 9 bases line up with TRBD1. Specimen: CD4+ T cells from PBMCs cultured without peptide, collected before COVID-19 vaccination. DNA for the CDR3: TGTGCCAGCAGAAGGACAGGGGACGCAGATACGCAGTATTTT. Protein sequence: CASRRTGDADTQYF. The whole variable domain, filled in from reference TRBV5-4 and TRBJ2-3, reads ETGVTQSPTHLIKTRGQQVTLRCSSQSGHNTVSWYQQALGQGPQFIFQYYREEENGRGNFPPRFSGLQFPNYSSELNVNALELDDSALYLCASRRTGDADTQYFGPGTRLTVL.